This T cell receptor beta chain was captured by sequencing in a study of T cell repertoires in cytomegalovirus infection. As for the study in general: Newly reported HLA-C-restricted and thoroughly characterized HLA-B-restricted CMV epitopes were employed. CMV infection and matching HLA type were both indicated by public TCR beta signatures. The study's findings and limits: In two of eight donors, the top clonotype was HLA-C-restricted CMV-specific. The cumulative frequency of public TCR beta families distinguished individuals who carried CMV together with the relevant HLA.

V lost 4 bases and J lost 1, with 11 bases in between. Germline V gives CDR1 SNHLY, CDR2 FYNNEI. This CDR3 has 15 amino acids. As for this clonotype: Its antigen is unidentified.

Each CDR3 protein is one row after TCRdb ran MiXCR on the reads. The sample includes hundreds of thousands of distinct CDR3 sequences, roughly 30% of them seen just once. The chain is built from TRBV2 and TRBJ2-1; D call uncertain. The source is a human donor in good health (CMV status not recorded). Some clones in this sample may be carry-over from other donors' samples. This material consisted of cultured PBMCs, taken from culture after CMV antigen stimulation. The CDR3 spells CASSVERPSYNEQFF. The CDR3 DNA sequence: TGTGCCAGCAGTGTAGAGCGCCCGTCCTACAATGAGCAGTTCTTC.